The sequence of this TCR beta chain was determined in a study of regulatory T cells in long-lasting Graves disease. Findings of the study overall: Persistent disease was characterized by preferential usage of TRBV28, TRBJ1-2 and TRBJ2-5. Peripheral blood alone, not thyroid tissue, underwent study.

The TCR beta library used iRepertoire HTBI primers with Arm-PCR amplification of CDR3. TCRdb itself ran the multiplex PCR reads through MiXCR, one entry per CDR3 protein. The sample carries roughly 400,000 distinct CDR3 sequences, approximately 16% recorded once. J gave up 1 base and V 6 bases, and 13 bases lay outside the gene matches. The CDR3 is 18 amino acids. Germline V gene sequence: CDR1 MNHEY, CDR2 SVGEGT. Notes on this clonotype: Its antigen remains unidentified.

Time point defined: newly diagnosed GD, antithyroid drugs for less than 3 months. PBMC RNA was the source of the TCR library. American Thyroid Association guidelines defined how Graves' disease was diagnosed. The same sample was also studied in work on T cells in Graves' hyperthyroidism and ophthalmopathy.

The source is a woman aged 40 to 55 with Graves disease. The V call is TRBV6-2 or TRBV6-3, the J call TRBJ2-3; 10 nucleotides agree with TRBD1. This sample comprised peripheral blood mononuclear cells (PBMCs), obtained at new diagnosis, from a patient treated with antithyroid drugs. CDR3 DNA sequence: TGTGCCAGCAGCCCCGAATGGGACAGGGGTTCGGGCACAGATACGCAGTATTTT. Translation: CASSPEWDRGSGTDTQYF.